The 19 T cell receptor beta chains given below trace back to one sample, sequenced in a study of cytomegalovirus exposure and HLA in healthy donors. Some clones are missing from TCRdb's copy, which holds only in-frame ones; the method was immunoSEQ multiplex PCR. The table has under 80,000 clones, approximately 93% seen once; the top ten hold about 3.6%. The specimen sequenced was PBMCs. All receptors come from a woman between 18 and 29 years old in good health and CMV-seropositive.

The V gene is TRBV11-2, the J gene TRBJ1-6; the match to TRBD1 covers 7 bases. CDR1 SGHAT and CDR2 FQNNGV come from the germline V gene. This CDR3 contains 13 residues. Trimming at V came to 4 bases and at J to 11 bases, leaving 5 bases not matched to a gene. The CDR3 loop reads CASSWDRAAPLHF. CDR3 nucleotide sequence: TGTGCCAGCAGCTGGGACAGAGCGGCACCCCTCCACTTT.

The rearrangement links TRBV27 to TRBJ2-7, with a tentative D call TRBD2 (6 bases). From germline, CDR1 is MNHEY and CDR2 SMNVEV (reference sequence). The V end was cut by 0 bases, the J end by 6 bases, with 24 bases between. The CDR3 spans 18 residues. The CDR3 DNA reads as TGTGCCAGCAGTTTATCGCAGGGACTCTTCGAAAAACCGCTCGAGCAGTACTTC. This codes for CASSLSQGLFEKPLEQYF.

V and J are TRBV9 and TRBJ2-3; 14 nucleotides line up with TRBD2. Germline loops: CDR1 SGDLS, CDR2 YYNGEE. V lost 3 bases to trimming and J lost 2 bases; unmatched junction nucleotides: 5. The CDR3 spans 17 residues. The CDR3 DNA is TGTGCCAGCAGCGAACGACTAGCGGGGGGGCCCACAGATACGCAGTATTTT. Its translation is CASSERLAGGPTDTQYF.

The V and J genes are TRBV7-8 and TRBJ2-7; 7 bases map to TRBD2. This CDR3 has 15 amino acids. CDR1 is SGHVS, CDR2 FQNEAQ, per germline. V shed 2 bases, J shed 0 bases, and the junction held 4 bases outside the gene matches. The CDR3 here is CASSLNLAASYEQYF. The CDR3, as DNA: TGTGCCAGCAGCTTAAATCTAGCGGCCTCCTACGAGCAGTACTTC.

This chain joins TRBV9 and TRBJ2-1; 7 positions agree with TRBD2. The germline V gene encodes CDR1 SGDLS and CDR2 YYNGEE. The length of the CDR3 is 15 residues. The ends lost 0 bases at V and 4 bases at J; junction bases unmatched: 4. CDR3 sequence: CASSVAGTTYNEQFF. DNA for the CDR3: TGTGCCAGCAGCGTAGCCGGGACTACATACAATGAGCAGTTCTTC.

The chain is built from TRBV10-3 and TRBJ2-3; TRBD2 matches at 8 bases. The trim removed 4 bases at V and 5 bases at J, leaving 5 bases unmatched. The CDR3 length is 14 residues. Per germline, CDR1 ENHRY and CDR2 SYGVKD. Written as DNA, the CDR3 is TGTGCCATCAGTGCTAGCGGGCCTAGAGATACGCAGTATTTT. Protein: CAISASGPRDTQYF.

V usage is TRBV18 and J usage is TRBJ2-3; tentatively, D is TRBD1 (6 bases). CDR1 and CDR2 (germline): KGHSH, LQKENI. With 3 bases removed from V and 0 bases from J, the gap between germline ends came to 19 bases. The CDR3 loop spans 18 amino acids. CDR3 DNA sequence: TGTGCCAGCTCACCCAAATTGGACAGACCCTCTAGCACAGATACGCAGTATTTT. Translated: CASSPKLDRPSSTDTQYF.

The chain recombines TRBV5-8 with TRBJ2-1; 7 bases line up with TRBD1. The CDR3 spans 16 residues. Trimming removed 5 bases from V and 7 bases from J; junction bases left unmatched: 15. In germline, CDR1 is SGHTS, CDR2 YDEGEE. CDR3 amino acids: CASRHRDSQAWNEQFF. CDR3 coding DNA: TGTGCCAGCAGGCACCGGGACAGCCAAGCTTGGAATGAGCAGTTCTTC.

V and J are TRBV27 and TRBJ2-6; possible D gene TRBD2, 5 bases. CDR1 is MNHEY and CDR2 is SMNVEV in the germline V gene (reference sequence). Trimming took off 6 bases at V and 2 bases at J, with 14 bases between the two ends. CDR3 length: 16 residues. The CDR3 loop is CASSLSDGAGANVLTF. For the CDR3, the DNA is TGTGCCAGCAGCCTAAGCGACGGGGCTGGGGCCAACGTCCTGACTTTC.

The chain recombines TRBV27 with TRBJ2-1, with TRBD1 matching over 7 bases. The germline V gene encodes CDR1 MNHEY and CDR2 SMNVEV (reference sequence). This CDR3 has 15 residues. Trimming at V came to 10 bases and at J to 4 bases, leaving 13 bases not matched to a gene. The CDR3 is CAIASGTDRYNEQFF. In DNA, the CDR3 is TGTGCCATTGCTTCCGGGACAGATCGGTACAATGAGCAGTTCTTC.

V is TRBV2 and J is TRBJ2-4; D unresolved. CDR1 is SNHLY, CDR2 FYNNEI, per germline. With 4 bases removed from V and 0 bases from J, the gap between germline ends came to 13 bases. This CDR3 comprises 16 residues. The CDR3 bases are TGTGCCAGCAGTGGTCTGCCCAGTCTAGCCAAAAACATTCAGTACTTC. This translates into CASSGLPSLAKNIQYF.

The CDR3 sequence: CASSPRWVRLDGYTF. The DNA for the CDR3 is TGTGCCAGTAGCCCCCGATGGGTAAGACTCGATGGCTACACCTTC. The V gene is TRBV19, the J gene TRBJ1-2; D is unresolved. The germline V gene has CDR1 LNHDA and CDR2 SQIVND (reference sequence). Deletions cut 6 bases from V and 6 bases from J, with 20 bases between. This CDR3 comprises 15 residues. The variable domain in full, completed from reference TRBV19 and TRBJ1-2, reads DGGITQSPKYLFRKEGQNVTLSCEQNLNHDAMYWYRQDPGQGLRLIYYSQIVNDFQKGDIAEGYSVSREKKESFPLTVTSAQKNPTAFYLCASSPRWVRLDGYTFGSGTRLTVV.

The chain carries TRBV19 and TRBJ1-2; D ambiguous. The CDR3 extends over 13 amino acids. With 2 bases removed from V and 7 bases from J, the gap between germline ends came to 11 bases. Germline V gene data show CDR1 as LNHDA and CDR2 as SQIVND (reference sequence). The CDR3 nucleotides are TGTGCCAGTAGTATAATCCGGGATAGTGGCTACACCTTC. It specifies CASSIIRDSGYTF. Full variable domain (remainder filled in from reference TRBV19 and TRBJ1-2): DGGITQSPKYLFRKEGQNVTLSCEQNLNHDAMYWYRQDPGQGLRLIYYSQIVNDFQKGDIAEGYSVSREKKESFPLTVTSAQKNPTAFYLCASSIIRDSGYTFGSGTRLTVV.

The CDR3 protein is CASSLVWEGRGEQYF. The DNA for the CDR3 is TGTGCCAGCAGCTTGGTATGGGAGGGGCGCGGCGAGCAGTACTTC. V is TRBV5-4 and J is TRBJ2-7, with 7 positions matching TRBD2. From germline, CDR1 is SGHNT and CDR2 YYREEE (reference sequence). The junction had 9 bases not matched to a gene; V was cut back by 0 bases and J by 6 bases. The length of the CDR3 is 15 residues.

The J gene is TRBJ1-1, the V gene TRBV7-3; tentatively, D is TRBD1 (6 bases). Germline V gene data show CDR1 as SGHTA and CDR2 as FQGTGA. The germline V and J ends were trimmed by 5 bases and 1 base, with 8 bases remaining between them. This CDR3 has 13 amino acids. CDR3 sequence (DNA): TGTGCCAGCAGCGAGGGACAGAACACTGAAGCTTTCTTT. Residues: CASSEGQNTEAFF.

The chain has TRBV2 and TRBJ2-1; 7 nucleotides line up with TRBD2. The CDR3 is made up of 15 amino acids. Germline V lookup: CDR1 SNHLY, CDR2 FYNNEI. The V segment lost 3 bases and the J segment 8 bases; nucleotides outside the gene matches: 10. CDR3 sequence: CASSEGLAVMDEQFF. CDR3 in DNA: TGTGCCAGCAGTGAGGGCCTAGCGGTGATGGATGAGCAGTTCTTC. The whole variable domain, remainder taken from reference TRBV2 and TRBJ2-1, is EPEVTQTPSHQVTQMGQEVILRCVPISNHLYFYWYRQILGQKVEFLVSFYNNEISEKSEIFDDQFSVERPDGSNFTLKIRSTKLEDSAMYFCASSEGLAVMDEQFFGPGTRLTVL.

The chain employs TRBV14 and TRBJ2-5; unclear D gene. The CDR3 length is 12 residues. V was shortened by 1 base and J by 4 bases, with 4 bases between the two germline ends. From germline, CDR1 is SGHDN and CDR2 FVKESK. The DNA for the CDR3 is TGTGCCAGCAGCCAAGTCGTAGAGACCCAGTACTTC. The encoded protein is CASSQVVETQYF. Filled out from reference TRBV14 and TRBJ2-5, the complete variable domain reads EAGVTQFPSHSVIEKGQTVTLRCDPISGHDNLYWYRRVMGKEIKFLLHFVKESKQDESGMPNNRFLAERTGGTYSTLKVQPAELEDSGVYFCASSQVVETQYFGPGTRLLVL.

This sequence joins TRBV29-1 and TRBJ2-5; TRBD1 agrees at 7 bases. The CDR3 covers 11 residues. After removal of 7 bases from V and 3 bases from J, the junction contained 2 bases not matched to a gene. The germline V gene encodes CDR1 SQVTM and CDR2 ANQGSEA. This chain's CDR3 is CSGTGEETQYF. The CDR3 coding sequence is TGCAGCGGTACAGGGGAAGAGACCCAGTACTTC.

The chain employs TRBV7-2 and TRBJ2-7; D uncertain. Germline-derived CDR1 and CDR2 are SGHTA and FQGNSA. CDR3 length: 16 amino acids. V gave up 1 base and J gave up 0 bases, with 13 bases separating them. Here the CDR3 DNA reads TGTGCCAGCAGCTTAGATGGCGGTTCAAGCTCCTACGAGCAGTACTTC. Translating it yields CASSLDGGSSSYEQYF.